These 26 T cell receptor beta chains were sequenced from one sample in a study of T cells in Graves' hyperthyroidism and ophthalmopathy. RNA transcripts yielded amplified TCR beta CDR3 regions. The TCR CDR3 was amplified in a first-round RT-PCR using the HTBI primer set. Each CDR3 protein is one row after TCRdb ran MiXCR on the multiplex PCR reads. The sample consists of about 530,000 distinct CDR3 sequences, 17% of them appearing once. Sequencing was performed on blood. These TCRs come from a woman between 18 and 30 years old with Graves' ophthalmopathy.

This clonotype was picked up a small number of times. The rearrangement joins TRBV20-1 to TRBJ2-1, with 8 bases lining up with TRBD2. Trimming at V came to 0 bases and at J to 0 bases, leaving 19 bases not matched to a gene. Looked up from germline, CDR1 is DFQATT and CDR2 is SNEGSKA (reference sequence). There are 21 residues in the CDR3. This chain's CDR3 is CSAREEATLAGGLSSYNEQFF. In DNA, the CDR3 is TGCAGTGCTAGAGAAGAGGCCACACTGGCGGGAGGCCTGAGCTCCTACAATGAGCAGTTCTTC.

This clonotype appeared many times. The genes are TRBV30 and TRBJ1-1; D may be TRBD1 (6 bases). V was clipped by 1 base and J by 7 bases, with 16 bases between them. This CDR3 region has 14 residues. Germline CDR1 GTSNPN, CDR2 SVGIG (reference sequence). The CDR3 loop reads CAWSDVGGYNEAFF. CDR3 nucleotides: TGTGCCTGGAGTGACGTAGGGGGATATAATGAAGCTTTCTTT.

With respect to this clonotype: A read error may explain this, as a much larger clone is one base away. V gene TRBV28 combines with J gene TRBJ1-1; 9 nucleotides line up with TRBD1. The junction had 8 bases not matched to a gene; V was cut back by 3 bases and J by 6 bases. The CDR3 is 15 amino acids. CDR1 is MDHEN, CDR2 SYDVKM, per germline. CDR3 sequence: CASSFGTGKVAEAFF. In DNA, the CDR3 is TGTGCCAGCAGTTTCGGGACAGGGAAAGTCGCTGAAGCTTTCTTT. The full variable domain, in which reference TRBV28 and TRBJ1-1 provide the parts outside the CDR3, is DVKVTQSSRYLVKRTGEKVFLECVQDMDHENMFWYRQDPGLGLRLIYFSYDVKMKEKGDIPEGYSVSREKKERFSLILESASTNQTSMYLCASSFGTGKVAEAFFGQGTRLTVV.

The chain combines TRBV18 with TRBJ2-2; 11 bases fit TRBD1. The CDR3 runs 17 residues. With V trimmed by 3 bases and J by 2 bases, 5 bases remained unmatched. The germline V gene has CDR1 KGHSH and CDR2 LQKENI. This CDR3 reads CASSPPDRGHNTGELFF. In nucleotides, the CDR3 is TGTGCCAGCTCACCTCCGGACAGGGGGCATAACACCGGGGAGCTGTTTTTT.

This clonotype turned up a few times. The V and J genes are TRBV7-9 and TRBJ2-3; D is unresolved. With 6 bases removed from V and 5 bases from J, the gap between germline ends came to 3 bases. Per the germline V gene, CDR1 is SEHNR and CDR2 is FQNEAQ (reference sequence). This CDR3 has 10 residues. CDR3 sequence reads: CASSKDTQYF. CDR3 in DNA: TGTGCCAGCAGTAAAGATACGCAGTATTTT.

In the case of this clonotype: A much larger clone is a single base away; this may be a read error. Without the conserved terminal phenylalanine or tryptophan, this CDR3 likely stems from a read error. This sequence joins TRBV7-2 and TRBJ2-7; tentatively, D is TRBD2 (6 bases). In germline, CDR1 is SGHTA, CDR2 FQGNSA. V was clipped by 1 base and J by 3 bases, with 16 bases between them. The CDR3 sequence is 16 residues long. The CDR3 reads CASSLGGVGAGYEQYL. CDR3 sequence (DNA): TGTGCCAGCAGCTTAGGAGGAGTGGGAGCGGGCTACGAGCAGTACCTC.

In regard to this clonotype: The junction does not match germline at one end; this may be a read error. The chain uses TRBV5-5 and TRBJ1-2; D remains ambiguous. The length of the CDR3 is 15 residues. Germline V gene sequence: CDR1 SGHKS, CDR2 YYEKEE (reference sequence). CDR3 region: CASSRHQETNYGYTF. CDR3 nucleotides: TGTGCCAGCAGCCGACATCAGGAGACTAACTATGGCTACACCTTT.

This chain links TRBV5-1 with TRBJ2-1; TRBD1 agrees at 11 bases. The trim removed 4 bases at V and 9 bases at J, leaving 9 bases unmatched. Germline V CDR1 and CDR2: SGHRS, YFSETQ. This CDR3 has 15 amino acids. CDR3 amino acids: CASSLRDRGIGEQFF. The CDR3 bases are TGCGCCAGCAGCCTCCGGGACAGGGGGATCGGTGAGCAGTTCTTC.

This chain links TRBV5-1 with TRBJ2-1; 12 positions match TRBD2. The CDR3 runs to 17 residues. The trim removed 2 bases at V and 0 bases at J, leaving 3 bases unmatched. CDR1 is SGHRS, CDR2 YFSETQ, per germline. CDR3 sequence (DNA): TGCGCCAGCAGCTTATTGACTAGCGGGAGCTCCTACAATGAGCAGTTCTTC. Residues: CASSLLTSGSSYNEQFF.

CDR3 sequence: CATTRGGEQFF. The CDR3 DNA follows: TGTGCCACCACCCGAGGGGGTGAGCAGTTCTTC. V usage is TRBV15 and J usage is TRBJ2-1; tentative D call: TRBD1 (6 bases). The CDR3 runs 11 residues. CDR1 and CDR2 from the germline V gene are LNHNV and YYDKDF (reference sequence). Trimming removed 7 bases from V and 9 bases from J, with 10 bases in between.

This clonotype has just a few counts. The V and J genes are TRBV29-1 and TRBJ2-7; tentatively, D is TRBD1 (5 bases). Germline CDR1 and CDR2: SQVTM and ANQGSEA. V shed 4 bases and J shed 2 bases, with 12 bases lying between them. The length of the CDR3 is 13 residues. CDR3 residues: CSVVGQGPYEQYF. In nucleotides, the CDR3 is TGCAGCGTTGTAGGTCAGGGCCCCTACGAGCAGTACTTC.

This sequence joins TRBV20-1 and TRBJ2-7; D gene ambiguous. Germline-derived CDR1 and CDR2 are DFQATT and SNEGSKA (reference sequence). The ends were cut back, 0 bases at V and 2 bases at J, with 11 bases in the middle. The CDR3 contains 14 residues. As DNA, the CDR3 is TGCAGTGCTAGAGATGTGGGTGGGGCCTACGAGCAGTACTTC. This sequence encodes CSARDVGGAYEQYF.

J is TRBJ1-2 and V is TRBV20-1; D remains unclear. Germline assignment: CDR1 DFQATT and CDR2 SNEGSKA (reference sequence). V was shortened by 6 bases and J by 1 base, with 12 bases between the two germline ends. The CDR3 contains 13 residues. The CDR3 reads CSAPAANNYGYTF. In DNA form, the CDR3 reads TGCAGTGCCCCGGCAGCGAATAACTATGGCTACACCTTC.

This sequence joins TRBV19 and TRBJ2-7; either TRBD1 or TRBD2 may supply D (5 bases each). This CDR3 is 12 amino acids long. With 4 bases removed from V and 6 bases from J, the gap between germline ends came to 10 bases. Germline CDR1 is LNHDA and CDR2 is SQIVND (reference sequence). CDR3 region: CASSTGTGEQYF. CDR3 nucleotides: TGTGCCAGTAGTACGGGGACGGGCGAGCAGTACTTC.

The gene calls are TRBV20-1 and TRBJ1-5; D unclear. This CDR3 has 15 residues. Trimming took 1 base from V and 1 from J, leaving 11 bases between them. The germline CDR1 and CDR2 sequences are DFQATT and SNEGSKA (reference sequence). CDR3 DNA: TGCAGTGCTAGAGTCTACTTTGGGAGCAATCAGCCCCAGCATTTT. Residues: CSARVYFGSNQPQHF.

J is TRBJ2-7 and V is TRBV28; 8 positions match TRBD1. CDR3 length equals 15 residues. Germline loops: CDR1 MDHEN, CDR2 SYDVKM. J gave up 6 bases and V 3 bases, and 10 bases lay outside the gene matches. CDR3 coding DNA: TGTGCCAGCAGTTTGATTGGGTGGACAGGGCGCGAGCAGTACTTC. It codes for CASSLIGWTGREQYF.

This clonotype was seen only once. The CDR3 DNA reads as TGTGCCAACACCAACCCACGGAGTTTTAATGAAAAACTGTTTTTT. Translating gives CANTNPRSFNEKLFF. This chain joins TRBV28 and TRBJ1-4; no clear D. The V and J ends lost 10 bases and 4 bases respectively, with 19 bases between them. This CDR3 has 15 residues. Germline V CDR1 and CDR2: MDHEN, SYDVKM.

The chain carries TRBV6-5 and TRBJ2-2, with 11 bases that match TRBD2. The CDR3 sequence is 19 residues long. Germline CDR1 reads MNHEY; CDR2 reads SVGAGI. V shed 2 bases and J 4 bases; nucleotides not matched to a gene: 12. This CDR3 reads CASSYRKPGLAVTTGELFF. Here the CDR3 DNA reads TGTGCCAGCAGTTACAGGAAGCCGGGACTAGCGGTTACCACCGGGGAGCTGTTTTTT.

This clonotype appeared many times. The chain joins TRBV2 to TRBJ2-1; D might be TRBD2 (5 bases). CDR1 is SNHLY, CDR2 FYNNEI, per germline. The length of the CDR3 is 17 residues. Between the trimmed V and J ends, which lost 7 bases and 5 bases, there was a span of 24 bases. The CDR3 DNA reads as TGTGCCAGCATCCCTTCTCGGCTAGCCACCCTCAACAATGAGCAGTTCTTC. The encoded protein is CASIPSRLATLNNEQFF. Complete variable domain (other parts from reference TRBV2 and TRBJ2-1): EPEVTQTPSHQVTQMGQEVILRCVPISNHLYFYWYRQILGQKVEFLVSFYNNEISEKSEIFDDQFSVERPDGSNFTLKIRSTKLEDSAMYFCASIPSRLATLNNEQFFGPGTRLTVL.

This clonotype was seen many times. The genes are TRBV12-3 or TRBV12-4 and TRBJ2-7, with TRBD2 matching 13 bases. Trimming at V came to 6 bases and at J to 6 bases, leaving 17 bases not matched to a gene. CDR3 length: 18 amino acids. The CDR3 DNA follows: TGTGCCAGCAGCCAAGGGACAGGACTAGCGGGGGCCGCTGGCGAGCAGTACTTC. It translates to CASSQGTGLAGAAGEQYF.

This clonotype was picked up many times. The CDR3 DNA reads TGCAGCGTTGGATTATGGACAGGGGGTTATGAGCAGTTCTTC. This gives the protein CSVGLWTGGYEQFF. The genes are TRBV29-1 and TRBJ2-1; 10 nucleotides align to TRBD1. V gave up 4 bases and J gave up 8 bases; unmatched junction bases: 8. CDR1 SQVTM and CDR2 ANQGSEA come from the germline V gene. CDR3 length: 14 amino acids.

The V gene is TRBV5-4, the J gene TRBJ2-2, with D perhaps TRBD2 (7 bases). Germline assignment: CDR1 SGHNT and CDR2 YYREEE (reference sequence). The CDR3 spans 16 residues. Trimming cost V 5 bases and J 3 bases, with 17 bases left between them. The chain's CDR3 is CASRAAGARDTGELFF. The CDR3 nucleotides read TGTGCCAGCAGGGCTGCGGGGGCGCGGGACACCGGGGAGCTGTTTTTT.

This clonotype was seen only a few times. The V and J genes are TRBV4-1 and TRBJ1-2; no clear D. Germline-derived CDR1 and CDR2 are MGHRA and YSYEKL. V was cut by 0 bases and J by 5 bases, with 16 bases left in between. The CDR3 loop spans 16 amino acids. The CDR3 spells CASSQDRGMAPYGYTF. CDR3 DNA sequence: TGCGCCAGCAGCCAAGATCGCGGGATGGCTCCTTATGGCTACACCTTC.

This clonotype was recorded at least ten times. The rearrangement links TRBV27 to TRBJ1-1; a possible D gene is TRBD1 (5 bases). With 4 bases removed from V and 3 bases from J, the gap between germline ends came to 15 bases. The V gene's germline CDR1 is MNHEY and CDR2 SMNVEV (reference sequence). This CDR3 is 15 amino acids long. The CDR3 sequence is CASSYQGWEDTEAFF. In nucleotides, the CDR3 is TGTGCCAGCAGTTACCAGGGATGGGAGGACACTGAAGCTTTCTTT.

There are many counts of this clonotype. This chain links TRBV11-3 with TRBJ1-1; D gene unclear. The CDR3 extends over 13 amino acids. Trimming removed 0 bases from V and 5 bases from J, with 7 bases in between. Looked up from germline, CDR1 is SGHNT and CDR2 is YENEEA. The CDR3 region has the DNA TGTGCCAGCAGCTTAGATATGAGAACTGAAGCTTTCTTT. The encoded protein is CASSLDMRTEAFF.

Many counts were recorded for this clonotype. The V gene is TRBV6-9, the J gene TRBJ2-7; TRBD2 matches 10 bases. CDR1 and CDR2 (germline): MNHGY, SVAAGI. Unmatched junction bases numbered 5, after V lost 7 bases and J lost 5 bases. CDR3 size: 13 residues. This chain's CDR3 is CASTRTSGDEQYF. The DNA for the CDR3 is TGTGCCAGCACCCGGACTAGCGGCGACGAGCAGTACTTC.